The next 32 T cell receptor beta chains were all read from a single sample in a study of T cells after yellow fever vaccination. TCRdb reanalysed the 5' RACE reads using MiXCR and keeps one entry per CDR3 protein. In the table there are hundreds of thousands of distinct CDR3 sequences, over 15% of which are singletons. Source: PBMCs, taken before the yellow fever booster vaccination. The receptors shown here come from a man aged 18 to 35 who received the YFV17D yellow fever vaccine.

This clonotype was seen repeatedly, ten times or more. The V gene is TRBV3-1, the J gene TRBJ1-1; the D is unclear. V shed 1 base and J shed 1 base, with 4 bases lying between them. This CDR3 spans 13 amino acids. Germline assignment: CDR1 LGHDT and CDR2 YNNKEL (reference sequence). The CDR3 region has the DNA TGTGCCAGCAGCCAAGTAAGGAACACTGAAGCTTTCTTT. This sequence encodes CASSQVRNTEAFF.

This chain links TRBV12-3 or TRBV12-4 with TRBJ1-1; TRBD1 is a possible D gene (6 bases). CDR3 size: 15 residues. Deletions cut 7 bases from V and 0 bases from J, with 15 bases between. The CDR3 spells CASTPGGTLNTEAFF. The CDR3 region has the DNA TGTGCCAGCACCCCCGGGGGCACTTTGAACACTGAAGCTTTCTTT.

This clonotype was counted a few times. V is TRBV18 and J is TRBJ1-1, with 7 bases fitting TRBD1. The CDR3 runs 13 residues. Germline V gives CDR1 KGHSH, CDR2 LQKENI. The trim removed 5 bases at V and 6 bases at J, leaving 6 bases unmatched. CDR3 nucleotides: TGTGCCAGCTCAGAACAGGGGATGGCTGAAGCTTTCTTT. Its protein is CASSEQGMAEAFF.

V gene TRBV12-3 or TRBV12-4 combines with J gene TRBJ2-7; D gene unclear. This CDR3 has 12 amino acids. The V gene lost 6 bases and the J gene lost 3 bases, with 9 bases spanning the gap. The CDR3 DNA follows: TGTGCCAGCAGCAACACGTACTACGAGCAGTACGTC. It specifies CASSNTYYEQYV.

The chain employs TRBV24-1 and TRBJ2-3, with no clear D. The length of the CDR3 is 15 residues. Germline V gene sequence: CDR1 KGHDR, CDR2 SFDVKD. V lost 4 bases to trimming and J lost 0 bases, with 10 bases between them. CDR3 nucleotide sequence: TGTGCCACCAGTGAAACCGGGTCTAGCACAGATACGCAGTATTTT. Protein product: CATSETGSSTDTQYF.

The J gene is TRBJ1-5, the V gene TRBV5-1; D is ambiguous. This CDR3 contains 15 residues. The germline V gene encodes CDR1 SGHRS and CDR2 YFSETQ. Trimming shortened V by 5 bases and J by 6 bases, and 18 bases separated the two germline ends. The DNA of the CDR3 is TGCGCCAGCAGATCGGGAGTCCTAGAGGGTCAGCCCCAGCATTTT. Encoded protein: CASRSGVLEGQPQHF.

In its sample, this clonotype was seen a few times. The rearrangement uses TRBV7-3 and TRBJ2-1; TRBD2 might be the D (6 bases). V lost 5 bases and J 2 bases, leaving 13 bases between the germline ends. Germline assignment: CDR1 SGHTA and CDR2 FQGTGA. The length of the CDR3 is 15 residues. CDR3 bases: TGTGCCAGCAGCCCCGCCGGGGGAACCTACAATGAGCAGTTCTTC. Translating gives CASSPAGGTYNEQFF.

The rearrangement links TRBV9 to TRBJ2-2; 9 nucleotides align to TRBD1. This CDR3 is 17 amino acids long. Trimming at V came to 1 base and at J to 3 bases, leaving 7 bases not matched to a gene. Germline V gene sequence: CDR1 SGDLS, CDR2 YYNGEE. CDR3 amino acids: CASSVSVDRGDTGELFF. As DNA, the CDR3 is TGTGCCAGCAGCGTATCGGTGGACAGGGGAGACACCGGGGAGCTGTTTTTT.

This clonotype has at least ten counts. This chain joins TRBV20-1 and TRBJ2-1; 11 positions agree with TRBD2. The CDR3 length is 14 residues. CDR1 is DFQATT and CDR2 is SNEGSKA in the germline V gene (reference sequence). After removal of 8 bases from V and 9 bases from J, the junction contained 12 bases not matched to a gene. The CDR3 bases are TGCAGTTCTTTAGCGGGGGGGGCCCAGATTGAGCAGTTCTTC. Protein: CSSLAGGAQIEQFF.

This clonotype was seen a handful of times. J is TRBJ2-2 and V is TRBV6-2 or TRBV6-3, with D perhaps matching TRBD1 or TRBD2 (6 bases each). V was trimmed by 6 bases and J by 9 bases, leaving 20 bases between them. CDR3 length equals 15 residues. Germline V gene data show CDR1 as MNHEY and CDR2 as SVGEGT. The DNA of the CDR3 is TGTGCCAGCAGGCCGGGGGCCAGGGTTAGCCGGGAGCTGTTTTTT. Its translation is CASRPGARVSRELFF.

This clonotype was detected a few times. A clone one base away is much larger, so this may be a read error. The genes are TRBV7-2 and TRBJ1-2; D gene ambiguous. Germline values: CDR1 SGHTA, CDR2 FQGNSA. The CDR3 length is 12 residues. Trimming left V 2 bases short and J 6 bases short, with 7 bases between. Written as DNA, the CDR3 is TGTGCCAGCAGCTTATTTTGGGATGGCTACACCTTC. Residues: CASSLFWDGYTF.

The V and J genes are TRBV15 and TRBJ1-6; D remains ambiguous. CDR3 length: 14 residues. Per the germline V gene, CDR1 is LNHNV and CDR2 is YYDKDF (reference sequence). V gave up 0 bases and J gave up 7 bases, with 7 bases separating them. In nucleotides, the CDR3 is TGTGCCACCAGCAGAGAACAGCCAAATTCACCCCTCCACTTT. The encoded protein is CATSREQPNSPLHF.

Only a few counts were recorded for this clonotype. V and J are TRBV7-2 and TRBJ1-5, with D possibly matching TRBD1 (5 bases). Germline V CDR1 and CDR2: SGHTA, FQGNSA. Trimming took 5 bases from V and 7 from J, leaving 12 bases between them. CDR3 length: 13 residues. The CDR3 loop reads CASSKSGRQPQHF. DNA for the CDR3: TGTGCCAGCAGCAAGTCGGGGCGACAGCCCCAGCATTTT.

This clonotype has a handful of counts. The chain combines TRBV2 with TRBJ2-1; D remains unclear. With 10 bases removed from V and 5 bases from J, the gap between germline ends came to 21 bases. This CDR3 contains 15 residues. CDR1 SNHLY and CDR2 FYNNEI come from the germline V gene. The CDR3 nucleotides are TGTGCCACCTCCTCCCCCCCCGACGGCCACAATGAGCAGTTCTTC. Its translation is CATSSPPDGHNEQFF.

This clonotype was seen more than once but under ten times. Here the CDR3 DNA reads TGTGCCAGCAGCTTAGCACTCGGCTCAGATACGCAGTATTTT. As protein: CASSLALGSDTQYF. This chain joins TRBV7-2 and TRBJ2-3; unclear D gene. Looked up from germline, CDR1 is SGHTA and CDR2 is FQGNSA. The V end was cut by 0 bases, the J end by 4 bases, with 8 bases between. The CDR3 is 14 residues long.

This clonotype was seen a handful of times. The chain recombines TRBV28 with TRBJ2-7; 8 nucleotides match TRBD1. The germline CDR1 and CDR2 sequences are MDHEN and SYDVKM. J lost 3 bases, V lost 5 bases, and 6 bases had no gene match. CDR3 length: 14 amino acids. CDR3 DNA sequence: TGTGCCAGCAGTAACGGACAGGGACACTACGAGCAGTACGTC. Residues: CASSNGQGHYEQYV.

CDR3 in DNA: TGTGCCAGCAGCCACGGACAGGGCTACGAGCAGTACTTC. Encoded protein: CASSHGQGYEQYF. The V call is TRBV4-2, the J call TRBJ2-7; 8 bases are shared with TRBD1. The CDR3 totals 13 residues. V lost 3 bases, J lost 3 bases, and 1 base stayed unmatched. In germline, CDR1 is LGHNA, CDR2 YNFKEQ.

This rearrangement joins TRBV9 to TRBJ2-5; 13 positions agree with TRBD2. Looked up from germline, CDR1 is SGDLS and CDR2 is YYNGEE. The CDR3 has 18 amino acids. Losses at the gene ends were 0 bases for V and 1 base for J; bases not matched to a gene: 6. The chain's CDR3 is CASSVETSGGPSQETQYF. Here the CDR3 DNA reads TGTGCCAGCAGCGTAGAGACTAGCGGGGGGCCCTCCCAAGAGACCCAGTACTTC.

This clonotype was observed a few times. The chain recombines TRBV5-1 with TRBJ2-5; TRBD2 aligns across 9 bases. The germline V gene has CDR1 SGHRS and CDR2 YFSETQ. The CDR3 consists of 16 residues. The V and J ends lost 0 bases and 1 base, in that order; junction bases with no gene match: 4. The CDR3 here is CASSLVSGGSQETQYF. The CDR3 DNA is TGCGCCAGCAGCTTGGTTAGCGGGGGCTCCCAAGAGACCCAGTACTTC.

V gene TRBV9 combines with J gene TRBJ2-3, with 13 bases matching TRBD2. Trimming removed 3 bases from V and 5 bases from J; junction bases left unmatched: 9. Germline loops: CDR1 SGDLS, CDR2 YYNGEE. The CDR3 runs to 17 residues. CDR3: CASSGPTSGGAKDTQYF. CDR3 coding DNA: TGTGCCAGCAGCGGTCCTACTAGCGGGGGGGCGAAAGATACGCAGTATTTT.

This clonotype has more than one count but fewer than ten. V usage is TRBV24-1 and J usage is TRBJ2-1, with D unresolved. The CDR3 is 14 amino acids. Germline V gene sequence: CDR1 KGHDR, CDR2 SFDVKD. V was cut by 5 bases and J by 4 bases, with 11 bases left in between. This chain's CDR3 is CATSAGRGYNEQFF. CDR3 bases: TGTGCCACCAGTGCAGGCAGAGGTTACAATGAGCAGTTCTTC.

This clonotype was seen more than once but under ten times. The gene calls are TRBV6-6 and TRBJ2-3; D unresolved. The V gene's germline CDR1 is MNHNY and CDR2 SVGAGI (reference sequence). The CDR3 is 11 amino acids. Trimming stripped 7 bases from V and 6 bases from J, with 8 bases between. DNA for the CDR3: TGTGCCAGCATTTTACACGATACGCAGTATTTT. Encoded protein: CASILHDTQYF.

The V gene is TRBV7-2, the J gene TRBJ2-2; D assignment may be TRBD1 or TRBD2 (6 bases each). Germline V gene data show CDR1 as SGHTA and CDR2 as FQGNSA. The CDR3 spans 16 residues. V was trimmed by 0 bases and J by 7 bases, leaving 15 bases between them. The CDR3 DNA reads as TGTGCCAGCAGCTTAGCATTTCCGGGGGCTGGCGGGGAGCTGTTTTTT. It codes for CASSLAFPGAGGELFF.

The chain joins TRBV11-3 to TRBJ1-3; D remains ambiguous. Per germline, CDR1 SGHNT and CDR2 YENEEA. The V and J ends lost 7 bases and 0 bases respectively, with 10 bases between them. This CDR3 is 14 amino acids long. The CDR3 loop is CASNRILSGNTIYF. The CDR3 nucleotides are TGTGCCAGCAACCGGATCCTCTCTGGAAACACCATATATTTT. Using reference TRBV11-3 and TRBJ1-3 for the parts outside the CDR3, the full variable domain is EAGVVQSPRYKIIEKKQPVAFWCNPISGHNTLYWYLQNLGQGPELLIRYENEEAVDDSQLPKDRFSAERLKGVDSTLKIQPAELGDSAVYLCASNRILSGNTIYFGEGSWLTVV.

The V call is TRBV5-1, the J call TRBJ2-3; D may be TRBD2 (5 bases). The CDR3 is 15 residues long. CDR1 is SGHRS, CDR2 YFSETQ, per germline. V was shortened by 7 bases and J by 1 base, with 16 bases between the two germline ends. Here the CDR3 reads CASHEEAQRTDTQYF. CDR3 bases: TGCGCCAGCCACGAGGAGGCACAGCGCACAGATACGCAGTATTTT.

The gene calls are TRBV20-1 and TRBJ2-5; TRBD1 aligns across 10 bases. The V gene end was trimmed by 3 bases and the J gene end by 2 bases; junction bases not matched to a gene: 6. The CDR3 loop spans 15 amino acids. Looked up from germline, CDR1 is DFQATT and CDR2 is SNEGSKA (reference sequence). The chain's CDR3 is CSASQLDRGQETQYF. The CDR3 nucleotides are TGCAGTGCTAGCCAGTTGGACAGGGGGCAAGAGACCCAGTACTTC.

The chain combines TRBV9 with TRBJ2-7; tentative D call: TRBD2 (6 bases). The germline V and J ends were trimmed by 3 bases and 6 bases, with 16 bases remaining between them. CDR3 size: 14 residues. Germline V gives CDR1 SGDLS, CDR2 YYNGEE. DNA of the CDR3: TGTGCCAGCAGCGCCCCGGGAGACAGAGGCGAGCAGTACTTC. It is translated as CASSAPGDRGEQYF.

The V gene is TRBV5-5, the J gene TRBJ1-5, with 7 bases identical to TRBD1. CDR1 and CDR2 (germline): SGHKS, YYEKEE (reference sequence). The CDR3 runs 15 residues. With V trimmed by 4 bases and J by 4 bases, 8 bases remained unmatched. The CDR3 region is CASSRSGQWNQPQHF. The CDR3 DNA is TGTGCCAGCAGCCGTTCGGGACAGTGGAATCAGCCCCAGCATTTT.

The chain employs TRBV12-3 or TRBV12-4 and TRBJ1-6; maybe TRBD1 (5 bases). Between the trimmed V and J ends, which lost 7 bases and 10 bases, there was a span of 11 bases. The CDR3 covers 12 residues. CDR3 DNA: TGTGCCAGCACCATCGGGGGGTCACCCCTCCACTTT. Its translation is CASTIGGSPLHF.

The chain is built from TRBV7-2 and TRBJ2-5; D gene unclear. There are 13 residues in the CDR3. The germline V and J ends were trimmed by 8 bases and 0 bases, with 10 bases remaining between them. CDR1 and CDR2 from the germline V gene are SGHTA and FQGNSA. In nucleotides, the CDR3 is TGTGCCAGCGTGAGCAGGAACCAAGAGACCCAGTACTTC. Translating it yields CASVSRNQETQYF.

In its sample, this clonotype was seen a few times. V and J are TRBV3-1 and TRBJ1-2; no clear D gene. Germline V gene sequence: CDR1 LGHDT, CDR2 YNNKEL (reference sequence). The CDR3 spans 12 residues. V shed 3 bases and J shed 5 bases, with 7 bases lying between them. The CDR3: CASSQTPYGYTF. CDR3 DNA: TGTGCCAGCAGCCAGACCCCGTATGGCTACACCTTC.

This clonotype has more than one count but fewer than ten. This rearrangement joins TRBV20-1 to TRBJ2-1; D is perhaps TRBD1 (6 bases). Germline V lookup: CDR1 DFQATT, CDR2 SNEGSKA (reference sequence). The V end was cut by 5 bases, the J end by 4 bases, with 15 bases between. The CDR3 is 14 amino acids. Written as DNA, the CDR3 is TGCAGTGCTTCAGACAGGATTGGATACAATGAGCAGTTCTTC. It codes for CSASDRIGYNEQFF.